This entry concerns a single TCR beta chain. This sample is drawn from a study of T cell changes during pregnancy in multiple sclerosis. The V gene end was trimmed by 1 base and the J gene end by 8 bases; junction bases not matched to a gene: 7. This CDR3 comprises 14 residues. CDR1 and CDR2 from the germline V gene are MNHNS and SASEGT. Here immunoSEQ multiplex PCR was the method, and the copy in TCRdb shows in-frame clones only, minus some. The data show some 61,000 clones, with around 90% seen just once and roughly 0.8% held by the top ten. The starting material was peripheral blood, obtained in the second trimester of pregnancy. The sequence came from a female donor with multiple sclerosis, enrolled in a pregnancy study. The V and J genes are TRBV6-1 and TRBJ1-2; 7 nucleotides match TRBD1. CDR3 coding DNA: TGTGCCAGCAGTGAAGGAGGCACAGGGGCCGGCTACACCTTC. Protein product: CASSEGGTGAGYTF.